The rows below give T cell receptor beta chains drawn from one sample of a study of OX40 agonist ivuxolimab in advanced cancers. Repertoires were generated with immunoSEQ multiplex PCR, while TCRdb's copy carries only in-frame clones and drops some. The sample has about 58,000 clones, roughly 88% seen once. The specimen was CD4+ or CD8+ T cells sorted from blood, collected in a trial of the OX40 agonist ivuxolimab. These receptors originate from an adult with an advanced solid tumor such as melanoma, head and neck, liver or kidney cancer. CDR3s leave out the opening cysteine and the closing phenylalanine or tryptophan. A D gene is named only where the DNA matches it firmly.

v_gene: TRBV28
j_gene: TRBJ1-5
d_gene: NA
CDR3aa: ASSFLGLNQPQH

v_gene: TRBV18
j_gene: TRBJ2-2
d_gene: TRBD2
CDR3aa: ASSPPVTSETGELF

v_gene: TRBV30
j_gene: TRBJ2-3
d_gene: TRBD2
CDR3aa: AWSPTSGRDSPQY

v_gene: TRBV4-3
j_gene: TRBJ2-1
d_gene: NA
CDR3aa: ASSQDHLTSYNEQF

v_gene: TRBV2
j_gene: TRBJ1-5
d_gene: NA
CDR3aa: ASREDRANQPQH

v_gene: TRBV5-1
j_gene: TRBJ2-3
d_gene: NA
CDR3aa: ASSLGPSDTQY

v_gene: TRBV28
j_gene: TRBJ1-3
d_gene: NA
CDR3aa: ASNRAGVVGTGNTIY

v_gene: TRBV19
j_gene: TRBJ1-2
d_gene: TRBD1
CDR3aa: ASRGTGGDYGYT

v_gene: TRBV19
j_gene: TRBJ1-5
d_gene: TRBD1
CDR3aa: ASSIALSGGFQPQH

v_gene: TRBV5-4
j_gene: TRBJ1-2
d_gene: NA
CDR3aa: ASSLAGVGGYT

v_gene: TRBV18
j_gene: TRBJ2-2
d_gene: NA
CDR3aa: ASSPPESTGNTGELF

v_gene: TRBV2
j_gene: TRBJ1-3
d_gene: NA
CDR3aa: ASSDNSGNTIY

v_gene: TRBV18
j_gene: NA
d_gene: NA
CDR3aa: ASSPPSQLSYEQY

v_gene: TRBV6-6
j_gene: TRBJ1-5
d_gene: NA
CDR3aa: ASSAGQLSNQPQH

v_gene: TRBV7-9
j_gene: TRBJ2-3
d_gene: TRBD2
CDR3aa: ASSSGLAGGSDTDTQY

v_gene: TRBV19
j_gene: TRBJ1-1
d_gene: NA
CDR3aa: ASSKRGAGNTEAF

v_gene: TRBV7-2
j_gene: TRBJ2-7
d_gene: TRBD2
CDR3aa: ASSRDYYYEQY

v_gene: TRBV6-1
j_gene: TRBJ1-2
d_gene: NA
CDR3aa: ASSEGDYGYT

v_gene: TRBV5-1
j_gene: TRBJ2-7
d_gene: NA
CDR3aa: ASSSDPGSSYEQY

v_gene: TRBV29-1
j_gene: TRBJ2-3
d_gene: TRBD2
CDR3aa: SVALTGGGDTQY

v_gene: TRBV10-3
j_gene: TRBJ1-2
d_gene: NA
CDR3aa: AISESTSRGQGYT

v_gene: TRBV10-3
j_gene: TRBJ2-3
d_gene: TRBD2
CDR3aa: AISEGLAGTDTQY

v_gene: TRBV7-2
j_gene: TRBJ1-1
d_gene: NA
CDR3aa: ASSFGTKNTEAF

v_gene: TRBV4-2
j_gene: TRBJ2-3
d_gene: TRBD2
CDR3aa: ASSQDLRTSGRAGDTQY

v_gene: TRBV7-9
j_gene: TRBJ2-3
d_gene: NA
CDR3aa: ASSPNADTQY

v_gene: TRBV25-1
j_gene: TRBJ2-1
d_gene: TRBD2
CDR3aa: ASSEAISSGRANEQF

v_gene: TRBV11-2
j_gene: TRBJ2-7
d_gene: NA
CDR3aa: ASSPGGGRTYEQY

v_gene: TRBV6-4
j_gene: TRBJ2-7
d_gene: TRBD2
CDR3aa: ASSGLAGGPGEQY

v_gene: TRBV4-1
j_gene: TRBJ2-7
d_gene: NA
CDR3aa: ASSQDLGLAEQY

v_gene: TRBV27
j_gene: TRBJ1-1
d_gene: NA
CDR3aa: ASSFSGIMTEAF

v_gene: TRBV19
j_gene: TRBJ2-7
d_gene: NA
CDR3aa: ASSDPGQMYEQY

v_gene: TRBV6-6
j_gene: TRBJ1-5
d_gene: NA
CDR3aa: ASSYSAGNSNQPQH

v_gene: TRBV5-6
j_gene: TRBJ2-3
d_gene: TRBD2
CDR3aa: ASRRTSGTADTQY

v_gene: TRBV27
j_gene: TRBJ2-7
d_gene: NA
CDR3aa: ASSFDRREQY

v_gene: TRBV15
j_gene: TRBJ1-1
d_gene: NA
CDR3aa: ATSRPPSTTGSVTNTEAF

v_gene: TRBV5-1
j_gene: TRBJ2-1
d_gene: TRBD2
CDR3aa: ASSLGLAGVNEQF

v_gene: TRBV7-6
j_gene: TRBJ1-2
d_gene: TRBD1
CDR3aa: AIDRGQVGYGYT

v_gene: TRBV4-1
j_gene: TRBJ2-3
d_gene: TRBD2
CDR3aa: ASSQAPSGRYRRTDTQY

v_gene: TRBV5-1
j_gene: TRBJ1-5
d_gene: NA
CDR3aa: ASSPGAGQNQPQH

v_gene: TRBV7-6
j_gene: TRBJ2-7
d_gene: TRBD1
CDR3aa: ASSPTAGTDEQY

v_gene: TRBV10-3
j_gene: TRBJ1-1
d_gene: TRBD1
CDR3aa: AINPTGATEAF

v_gene: TRBV18
j_gene: TRBJ2-7
d_gene: NA
CDR3aa: ASSPLLSRLNEQY